This TCR beta chain was identified during a study of blood T cell repertoires in COVID-19. Study-level information: Collection of acute and convalescent COVID-19 samples took place in the United States, Italy and Spain. From T cells, B-cell-depleted T cells, or PBMCs came the material, which was cDNA or gDNA.

Only in-frame clones appear in the TCRdb table, and some are missing; sequencing was by immunoSEQ multiplex PCR. The sample has 54,000 or so clones, around 90% seen once. The CDR3 is 15 residues long. Germline-derived CDR1 and CDR2 are SEHNR and FQNEAQ (reference sequence). The ends lost 4 bases at V and 2 bases at J; junction bases unmatched: 6. The receptor was derived from a man in his forties or fifties with active COVID-19. Sequencing was performed on peripheral blood. The chain employs TRBV7-9 and TRBJ2-7, with 9 bases matching TRBD1. The DNA of the CDR3 is TGTGCCAGCAGCTACCCGGGACAGGGACCCTACGAGCAGTACTTC. Its protein is CASSYPGQGPYEQYF. Full variable domain (missing parts from reference TRBV7-9 and TRBJ2-7): DTGVSQNPRHKITKRGQNVTFRCDPISEHNRLYWYRQTLGQGPEFLTYFQNEAQLEKSRLLSDRFSAERPKGSFSTLEIQRTEQGDSAMYLCASSYPGQGPYEQYFGPGTRLTVT.